These T cell receptor beta chains were read from a single sample in a study of blood T cell repertoires in COVID-19. Assay: immunoSEQ multiplex PCR; the TCRdb copy retains only in-frame clones and omits some. The profile shows approximately 280,000 clones, 80% to 95% of them singletons. Sequenced material: peripheral blood. These receptors originate from a woman younger than 45 with COVID-19, enrolled during active disease. Each CDR3 is given with its conserved first and last residue. A D gene is named only where the DNA matches it firmly. The listing skips clone size in some rows; elsewhere it reads once, few, many or a size class.

>TRBV6-5|NA|TRBJ1-2|NA
CASSYGGIGSGYTF
TGTGCCAGCAGTTACGGAGGCATAGGGTCTGGCTACACCTTC
>TRBV9|NA|TRBJ1-6|once
CASSTLGMDGPLHF
TGTGCCAGCAGCACCTTGGGCATGGATGGACCCCTCCACTTT
>TRBV6-5|TRBD1|TRBJ1-5|NA
CASSSGTGGFQPQHF
TGTGCCAGCAGTTCCGGGACAGGGGGTTTTCAGCCCCAGCATTTT
>TRBV10-3|TRBD2|TRBJ2-1|NA
CAIFGGRTDDEQFF
TGTGCCATCTTCGGCGGGAGGACCGACGATGAGCAGTTCTTC
>TRBV5-4|TRBD1|TRBJ1-2|NA
CASSLGGQSYGYTF
TGTGCCAGCAGCTTGGGGGGACAGAGCTATGGCTACACCTTC
>TRBV28|NA|TRBJ1-4|once
CASSSTDLMWFF
TGTGCCAGCAGTTCAACGGACTTAATGTGGTTTTTT
>TRBV6-5|NA|TRBJ2-5|NA
CASSHTTGNQETQYF
TGTGCCAGCAGTCACACTACAGGGAACCAAGAGACCCAGTACTTC
>TRBV6-1|TRBD2|TRBJ2-7|NA
CASSEGPSGYYEQYF
TGTGCCAGCAGTGAAGGGCCTAGCGGGTACTACGAGCAGTACTTC
>TRBV15|TRBD1|TRBJ1-2|NA
CATSRSGTDRNYGYTF
TGTGCCACCAGCAGGTCCGGGACAGACCGGAACTATGGCTACACCTTC
>TRBV6-2/TRBV6-3|TRBD1|TRBJ2-1|NA
CASSYSFTGQGKNEQFF
TGTGCCAGCAGTTACTCTTTTACAGGACAGGGGAAGAATGAGCAGTTCTTC
>TRBV27|NA|TRBJ2-2|NA
CASRGRVTGELFF
TGTGCCAGCAGGGGCAGGGTCACCGGGGAGCTGTTTTTT
>TRBV7-7|NA|TRBJ1-3|NA
CASSLAQGSGNTIYF
TGTGCTAGCAGCTTAGCTCAGGGATCAGGAAACACCATATATTTT
>TRBV9|NA|TRBJ2-7|NA
CASSATGTLYYEQYF
TGTGCCAGCAGCGCTACCGGGACTCTTTACTACGAGCAGTACTTC
>TRBV13|NA|TRBJ2-2|NA
CASSLDSLAGELFF
TGTGCCAGCAGCTTAGACAGTCTTGCCGGGGAGCTGTTTTTT
>TRBV21-1|NA|TRBJ2-1|NA
CASSKIVSGGSYNEQFF
TGTGCCAGCAGCAAAATAGTTAGCGGGGGGTCCTACAATGAGCAGTTCTTC
>TRBV27|NA|TRBJ1-5|NA
CASSQLRISNQPQHF
TGTGCCAGCAGTCAACTAAGAATTAGCAATCAGCCCCAGCATTTT
>TRBV11-3|NA|TRBJ2-1|NA
CASSLKGTRVYNEQFF
TGTGCCAGCAGCTTAAAGGGGACTCGCGTATACAATGAGCAGTTCTTC
>TRBV7-9|TRBD1|TRBJ2-7|few
CASSFKTGTHEQYF
TGTGCCAGCAGCTTCAAGACAGGGACCCACGAGCAGTACTTC
>TRBV4-3|TRBD2|TRBJ2-3|NA
CASSQDRLAGGTSTDTQYF
TGCGCCAGCAGCCAAGATCGGCTAGCGGGAGGCACCAGCACAGATACGCAGTATTTT
>TRBV3-1/TRBV3-2|NA|TRBJ2-7|NA
CASSQDYPSRSGPSYEQYF
TGTGCCAGCAGCCAAGATTACCCCTCGCGAAGCGGACCCTCCTACGAGCAGTACTTC
>TRBV5-1|TRBD2|TRBJ2-7|NA
CASSLESGGNREQYF
TGCGCCAGCAGCTTGGAAAGCGGGGGGAATCGGGAGCAGTACTTC
>TRBV5-4|NA|TRBJ2-5|NA
CASSLTGSETQYF
TGTGCCAGCAGCTTGACAGGGAGTGAGACCCAGTACTTC
>TRBV4-1|TRBD1|TRBJ1-4|NA
CASSGTDEKLFF
TGCGCCAGCAGTGGGACAGACGAAAAACTGTTTTTT
>TRBV6-5|TRBD1|TRBJ1-4|NA
CASTQDRDNEKLFF
TGTGCCAGCACCCAGGACAGGGATAATGAAAAACTGTTTTTT
>TRBV5-4|NA|TRBJ2-7|NA
CASSPEPGRADEQYF
TGTGCCAGCAGCCCGGAACCGGGAAGGGCCGACGAGCAGTACTTC
>TRBV6-6|NA|TRBJ2-3|NA
CASSPDWDTQYF
TGTGCCAGCAGCCCCGACTGGGATACGCAGTATTTT
>TRBV5-1|TRBD2|TRBJ2-1|NA
CASSLGLAGGFGEQFF
TGCGCCAGCAGCTTGGGACTAGCGGGAGGTTTTGGGGAGCAGTTCTTC
>TRBV13|TRBD1|TRBJ2-1|NA
CASSLGTAKPKQFF
TGTGCCAGCAGCCTAGGGACAGCCAAGCCTAAGCAGTTCTTC
>TRBV4-3|NA|TRBJ1-5|NA
CASSQWRATQPQHF
TGCGCCAGCAGCCAATGGAGGGCCACTCAGCCCCAGCATTTT
>TRBV15|TRBD1|TRBJ2-3|NA
CATSRGRDRITDTQYF
TGTGCCACCAGCAGAGGTCGGGACAGGATCACAGATACGCAGTATTTT
>TRBV7-2|NA|TRBJ2-7|NA
CASSPVAFSSYEQYF
TGTGCCAGCAGCCCAGTAGCGTTTAGCTCCTACGAGCAGTACTTC
>TRBV5-6|NA|TRBJ2-7|NA
CASSGPPGGQPYEQYF
TGTGCCAGCAGCGGCCCCCCCGGGGGACAGCCCTACGAGCAGTACTTC
>TRBV28|NA|TRBJ2-3|NA
CASRPTFTDTQYF
TGTGCCAGCAGACCCACTTTCACAGATACGCAGTATTTT
>TRBV4-1|NA|TRBJ1-3|NA
CASSLGEASSGNTIYF
TGCGCCAGCAGCTTGGGAGAGGCCAGCTCTGGAAACACCATATATTTT
>TRBV18|TRBD1|TRBJ1-2|NA
CASSQGALYGYTF
TGTGCCAGCTCACAGGGGGCTCTCTATGGCTACACCTTC
>TRBV15|NA|TRBJ1-2|NA
CATSRIRDSWGYGYTF
TGTGCCACCAGCAGAATCCGGGACTCGTGGGGGTATGGCTACACCTTC
>TRBV19|NA|TRBJ1-5|NA
CASNPTGPPDQPQHF
TGTGCCAGTAACCCGACAGGCCCACCAGATCAGCCCCAGCATTTT
>TRBV5-1|TRBD1|TRBJ2-7|NA
CASSPPGQHYEQYF
TGCGCCAGCAGCCCTCCGGGACAGCACTACGAGCAGTACTTC
>TRBV2|NA|TRBJ1-4|NA
CATQEGGANEKLFF
TGTGCCACCCAAGAAGGAGGGGCTAATGAAAAACTGTTTTTT
>TRBV19|TRBD1|TRBJ1-4|NA
CASTALGGRGEKLFF
TGTGCCAGTACCGCCTTAGGGGGCAGAGGTGAAAAACTGTTTTTT
>TRBV28|NA|TRBJ1-2|NA
CASSPRDGAKGYTF
TGTGCCAGCAGTCCGCGGGATGGGGCGAAGGGCTACACCTTC
>TRBV19|TRBD1|TRBJ2-7|NA
CASSPGTGLYEQYF
TGTGCCAGTAGTCCCGGGACAGGGTTATACGAGCAGTACTTC
>TRBV11-2|TRBD2|TRBJ2-7|NA
CASSLGAGVGSYEQYF
TGTGCCAGCAGCTTAGGGGCGGGAGTGGGCTCCTACGAGCAGTACTTC
>TRBV9|NA|TRBJ1-1|NA
CASSPRVQNTEAFF
TGTGCCAGCAGCCCCCGGGTGCAAAACACTGAAGCTTTCTTT
>TRBV18|NA|TRBJ1-5|NA
CASSPLRNQPQHF
TGTGCCAGCTCACCACTACGGAATCAGCCCCAGCATTTT
>TRBV11-2|TRBD1|TRBJ1-2|NA
CASSLVGTDYGYTF
TGTGCCAGCAGCTTAGTCGGGACAGATTATGGCTACACCTTC
>TRBV2|TRBD1|TRBJ1-1|NA
CASIAGTGGTEAFF
TGTGCCAGCATAGCCGGGACAGGGGGCACTGAAGCTTTCTTT
>TRBV29-1|NA|TRBJ1-3|once
CSVVTLRNTIYF
TGCAGCGTTGTGACATTAAGAAACACCATATATTTT
>TRBV29-1|NA|TRBJ1-4|NA
CSAGQQVEEKLFF
TGCAGCGCTGGACAGCAGGTGGAAGAAAAACTGTTTTTT
>TRBV5-1|NA|TRBJ2-3|NA
CASSFRGLEDTDTQYF
TGCGCCAGCAGTTTTCGAGGACTGGAAGACACAGATACGCAGTATTTT
>TRBV30|NA|TRBJ1-6|NA
CAWSVRGRDSPLHF
TGTGCCTGGAGTGTACGAGGCAGAGATTCACCCCTCCACTTT
>TRBV28|NA|TRBJ2-4|NA
CAAGSQGTNIQYF
TGTGCCGCCGGCTCACAGGGTACAAACATTCAGTACTTC
>TRBV7-8|NA|TRBJ1-1|NA
CASSLGLGQNTEAFF
TGTGCCAGCAGCTTAGGGTTGGGACAGAACACTGAAGCTTTCTTT
>TRBV5-1|NA|TRBJ1-1|NA
CASSLAIRDPEAFF
TGCGCCAGCAGCTTGGCCATCAGGGATCCTGAAGCTTTCTTT